A selection of T cell receptor beta chains follows, all from one sample in a study of cytomegalovirus exposure and HLA in healthy donors. Assay: immunoSEQ multiplex PCR; the TCRdb copy retains only in-frame clones and omits some. The sample consists of some 130,000 clones, 70% to 80% of them appearing once. The sequenced sample consisted of PBMCs. The receptors were gathered from a man aged 25 to 40 in good health and CMV-seronegative. CDR3s include the opening cysteine and the closing phenylalanine or tryptophan. The D gene is left open where the match is weak. Size values are once, few and many counts, or a class for expanded clones, and some rows have none.

CDR3nt,CDR3aa,d_gene,v_gene,abundance,j_gene
TGTGCCAGCAGTGAATATGAGGGAAGAAGCTCCTACAATGAGCAGTTCTTC,CASSEYEGRSSYNEQFF,NA,TRBV25-1,few,TRBJ2-1
TGTGCCAGCAGCCAAGGAGGGACAGGGGTAAATGAAAAACTGTTTTTT,CASSQGGTGVNEKLFF,TRBD1,TRBV7-9,NA,TRBJ1-4
TGTGCCAGCAGTTTAATAGGGCAGGGCTACGAGCAGTACTTC,CASSLIGQGYEQYF,NA,TRBV28,NA,TRBJ2-7
TGCAGCGTTGTTAAGGGGGCGGGCTATGGCTACACCTTC,CSVVKGAGYGYTF,TRBD1,TRBV29-1,NA,TRBJ1-2
TGTGCCAGGCCCCGGGACAGGATTGGCGGCTACACCTTC,CARPRDRIGGYTF,TRBD1,TRBV6-4,NA,TRBJ1-2
TGCGCCAGCAGCTTGAACCCGGGACAGGGATCATACGAGCAGTACTTC,CASSLNPGQGSYEQYF,TRBD1,TRBV5-1,NA,TRBJ2-7
TGTGCCAGCAGCCGGGTCGAGAATCAGCCCCAGCATTTT,CASSRVENQPQHF,NA,TRBV7-8,NA,TRBJ1-5
TGTGCCAGCAGTTACACGGGACTAGCGGGGGTTGAGCAGTACTTC,CASSYTGLAGVEQYF,TRBD2,TRBV6-5,NA,TRBJ2-7
TGTGCCAGCAGCGGGACTAGCGTGTACGAGCAGTACTTC,CASSGTSVYEQYF,NA,TRBV21-1,NA,TRBJ2-7
TGTGCCAGCAGCTCTCCCGGGACTTTCGAGCAGTACTTC,CASSSPGTFEQYF,NA,TRBV7-9,NA,TRBJ2-7
TGCGCCAGCAGACGACAGGTACAGGAAAAACTGTTTTTT,CASRRQVQEKLFF,NA,TRBV5-1,once,TRBJ1-4
TGTGCCAGCAGTACCGGACAGACCACCTACAATGAGCAGTTCTTC,CASSTGQTTYNEQFF,NA,TRBV2,NA,TRBJ2-1
TGTGCCAGCTCACCGTTACAGGGGAGAGGTTCACCCCTCCACTTT,CASSPLQGRGSPLHF,TRBD1,TRBV18,NA,TRBJ1-6
TGTGCCAGCAGCCGGTGGGGTAGCGGGGGGGCCTCCAATGAGCAGTTCTTC,CASSRWGSGGASNEQFF,TRBD2,TRBV5-4,NA,TRBJ2-1
TGTGCCAGCAGCCCCTCCAGAGTGGAGTCCTACGAGCAGTACTTC,CASSPSRVESYEQYF,NA,TRBV11-2,NA,TRBJ2-7
TGTGCCAGCAGTTACTCAGGAGGCAGGCCCTACAATGAGCAGTTCTTC,CASSYSGGRPYNEQFF,NA,TRBV6-6,NA,TRBJ2-1
TGTGCCAGCAGTGAAGCGGGTTTGGGTGCTAGACAAGAGACCCAGTACTTC,CASSEAGLGARQETQYF,NA,TRBV6-1,NA,TRBJ2-5
TGTGCCAGCAATTATTGGAACACTGAAGCTTTCTTT,CASNYWNTEAFF,NA,TRBV28,NA,TRBJ1-1
TGTGCCAGCACCGGACAGGGGGCTACTGAAGCTTTCTTT,CASTGQGATEAFF,TRBD1,TRBV6-5,NA,TRBJ1-1
TGCGCCAGCAATTTAGGGACAGGGAAAAACATTCAGTACTTC,CASNLGTGKNIQYF,TRBD1,TRBV5-1,NA,TRBJ2-4
TGTGCCTGGAGGGCACAGGCGAACACCGGGGAGCTGTTTTTT,CAWRAQANTGELFF,NA,TRBV30,NA,TRBJ2-2
TGTGCCAGCAGAGGACTGGACCAAGAGACCCAGTACTTC,CASRGLDQETQYF,NA,TRBV27,NA,TRBJ2-5
TGTGCCAGCAGGACGACAGGGGGAGGGGAGACCCAGTACTTC,CASRTTGGGETQYF,TRBD1,TRBV28,NA,TRBJ2-5
TGTGCCCAAATGCCCCGGGACACAGATACGCAGTATTTT,CAQMPRDTDTQYF,NA,TRBV2,NA,TRBJ2-3
TGCGCCAGCAGCCAAGCAAGCGGGGGGCCCTCCTACGAGCAGTACTTC,CASSQASGGPSYEQYF,TRBD2,TRBV4-3,NA,TRBJ2-7
TGTGCCAGCAGCCGCGCGGGGTCCTACGAGCAGTACTTC,CASSRAGSYEQYF,NA,TRBV5-6,NA,TRBJ2-7
TGTGCCAGCAGTGAAGGACGAGGCTATGGCTACACCTTC,CASSEGRGYGYTF,NA,TRBV6-1,NA,TRBJ1-2
TGCAGCGTTGAAGCCGGGGACAGGGGTGGGACTAGGAGCTCCTACGAGCAGTACTTC,CSVEAGDRGGTRSSYEQYF,TRBD1,TRBV29-1,NA,TRBJ2-7
TGTGCCTGGATTGGCGGGGGGTTCAATGAGCAGTTCTTC,CAWIGGGFNEQFF,TRBD2,TRBV30,NA,TRBJ2-1
TGTGCCAGCAGCCAAAGGAGACCGGGACAGGGGTTCTACGAGCAGTACTTC,CASSQRRPGQGFYEQYF,TRBD1,TRBV14,NA,TRBJ2-7
TGTGCCAGCAGTTTTACTCTGACAGATACGCAGTATTTT,CASSFTLTDTQYF,NA,TRBV28,NA,TRBJ2-3
TGTGCCAGCAGCTTGGGAAGAACAGGCTCCTATAATTCACCCCTCCACTTT,CASSLGRTGSYNSPLHF,NA,TRBV5-4,NA,TRBJ1-6
TGTGCCAGCAGTTTACGAGGTGAGCGCAATCAGCCCCAGCATTTT,CASSLRGERNQPQHF,NA,TRBV28,NA,TRBJ1-5
TGTGCCAGCAGTCCGTGGGGGGGACAAAACATTCAGTACTTC,CASSPWGGQNIQYF,TRBD2,TRBV27,NA,TRBJ2-4
TGTGCCAGCAGCTCGAGGACAGGGGATTGGGGGACCCAGTACTTC,CASSSRTGDWGTQYF,TRBD1,TRBV7-9,NA,TRBJ2-5
TGCGCCAGCAGCCAAAAATTTGAACAGGGTGACATTCAGTACTTC,CASSQKFEQGDIQYF,NA,TRBV4-3,NA,TRBJ2-4
TGTGCCAGCAGTGAGGGCCGAACTAACTATGGCTACACCTTC,CASSEGRTNYGYTF,NA,TRBV25-1,NA,TRBJ1-2
TGTGCCAGCGAGGGGACAGGACCTTACGAGCAGTACTTC,CASEGTGPYEQYF,TRBD1,TRBV2,NA,TRBJ2-7
TGCGCCAGCAGCTTGGGCGATAACCTAGGGGGTGGCACTGAAGCTTTCTTT,CASSLGDNLGGGTEAFF,NA,TRBV5-1,NA,TRBJ1-1
TGTGCCAGCAGCCCAGGATGGAGGGGCCACACCTTC,CASSPGWRGHTF,NA,TRBV7-9,NA,TRBJ1-2
TGTGCCAGCAGCGCCGACAGGAAGAAATCCTACGAGCAGTACTTC,CASSADRKKSYEQYF,NA,TRBV6-6,few,TRBJ2-7
TGTGCCAGCAGCTTGGCCGGGACAGGCTTTCAGCCCCAGCATTTT,CASSLAGTGFQPQHF,TRBD1,TRBV5-8,once,TRBJ1-5
TGCAGCGTTGCAGGGGTGGGGGAAGAGACCCAGTACTTC,CSVAGVGEETQYF,NA,TRBV29-1,NA,TRBJ2-5
TGTGCCAGCAGCCAGGGGTTTAACACTGAAGCTTTCTTT,CASSQGFNTEAFF,NA,TRBV7-2,NA,TRBJ1-1
TGTGCCAGCAGCTTAGATTGGGGGGGAACTAATGAAAAACTGTTTTTT,CASSLDWGGTNEKLFF,NA,TRBV7-9,NA,TRBJ1-4
TGTGCCAGCAGTTTGATCAGCTCCTACAATGAGCAGTTCTTC,CASSLISSYNEQFF,NA,TRBV6-5,once,TRBJ2-1
TGTGCCTGGAGCTCCCAAAGCGCTACCTACGAGCAGTACTTC,CAWSSQSATYEQYF,NA,TRBV30,NA,TRBJ2-7
TGTGCCAGCCTACCAGGGTCAGAGTCTGGAAACACCATATATTTT,CASLPGSESGNTIYF,NA,TRBV6-5,NA,TRBJ1-3
TGTGCCAGCTCACTAGCGGGGGGCTCCTACAATGAGCAGTTCTTC,CASSLAGGSYNEQFF,TRBD2,TRBV18,NA,TRBJ2-1
TGTGCCAGCAGTTGGGGTGACAGTCAGCCCCAGCATTTT,CASSWGDSQPQHF,NA,TRBV5-6,NA,TRBJ1-5
TGTGCCAGCAGTCCCGGTACCTCCTACGAGCAGTACTTC,CASSPGTSYEQYF,NA,TRBV28,NA,TRBJ2-7
TGCGCCAGCAGCCAAGATTTGGGCTGGGGCTACACCTTC,CASSQDLGWGYTF,NA,TRBV4-3,NA,TRBJ1-2